These 28 T cell receptor beta chains share one sample of origin, sequenced in a study of cytomegalovirus exposure and HLA in healthy donors. A multiplex PCR was run with 60 Vbeta primers and 13 Jbeta primers. Sequencing was performed with immunoSEQ multiplex PCR; in TCRdb, only in-frame clones are kept and a portion is missing. Here the sample spans around 150,000 clones, approximately 86% being singletons. The source material was PBMCs. The receptors derive from a woman in her thirties or forties in good health and CMV-seronegative.

The rearrangement joins TRBV4-2 to TRBJ1-1, with D possibly being TRBD1 (5 bases). V was clipped by 1 base and J by 1 base, with 10 bases between them. This CDR3 region has 15 residues. The germline V gene has CDR1 LGHNA and CDR2 YNFKEQ. The CDR3 loop reads CASSQVSGENTEAFF. The CDR3 coding sequence is TGTGCCAGCAGCCAAGTATCGGGGGAGAACACTGAAGCTTTCTTT.

This clone appeared once. V is TRBV11-3 and J is TRBJ2-7, with 15 bases identical to TRBD2. Germline CDR1 and CDR2: SGHNT and YENEEA. CDR3 length: 19 amino acids. After removal of 4 bases from V and 1 base from J, the junction contained 11 bases not matched to a gene. The CDR3 DNA sequence: TGTGCCAGCAGCTCCCGACCGGGACTAGCGGGAGGTCTGTCCTACGAGCAGTACTTC. It codes for CASSSRPGLAGGLSYEQYF. The full variable domain, with the rest looked up from reference TRBV11-3 and TRBJ2-7, is EAGVVQSPRYKIIEKKQPVAFWCNPISGHNTLYWYLQNLGQGPELLIRYENEEAVDDSQLPKDRFSAERLKGVDSTLKIQPAELGDSAVYLCASSSRPGLAGGLSYEQYFGPGTRLTVT.

V usage is TRBV10-3 and J usage is TRBJ2-1; 9 bases match TRBD2. The CDR3 has 15 amino acids. Germline V CDR1 and CDR2: ENHRY, SYGVKD. Trimming at V came to 2 bases and at J to 7 bases, leaving 6 bases not matched to a gene. The CDR3 region is CAISEQLAGSNEQFF. DNA of the CDR3: TGTGCCATCAGTGAGCAACTAGCGGGTTCAAATGAGCAGTTCTTC.

This clone was recorded only once. V usage is TRBV5-4 and J usage is TRBJ1-1, with 9 bases matching TRBD1. The CDR3 loop spans 16 amino acids. Germline V gene data show CDR1 as SGHNT and CDR2 as YYREEE (reference sequence). Unmatched junction bases numbered 12, after V lost 5 bases and J lost 4 bases. In nucleotides, the CDR3 is TGTGCCAGCAGATCCCAAGAGACAGGGGGTGTCACTGAAGCTTTCTTT. It translates to CASRSQETGGVTEAFF.

The rearrangement joins TRBV6-6 to TRBJ1-5; 7 bases fit TRBD1. The CDR3 is 15 residues long. V was pared by 6 bases and J by 7 bases, with 12 bases of the junction left unmatched. Germline lookup yields CDR1 MNHNY and CDR2 SVGAGI (reference sequence). CDR3 amino acids: CASRIQRGGEQPQHF. The CDR3 coding sequence is TGTGCCAGCAGGATCCAGCGAGGGGGCGAGCAGCCCCAGCATTTT.

The chain joins TRBV11-2 to TRBJ2-5, with TRBD2 identical over 8 bases. V lost 5 bases and J lost 4; bases outside the gene matches: 9. In germline, CDR1 is SGHAT, CDR2 FQNNGV. There are 15 residues in the CDR3. CDR3 in amino acids: CASSARPLAGETQYF. The CDR3 DNA is TGTGCCAGCAGCGCGCGCCCTCTAGCGGGAGAGACCCAGTACTTC.

CDR3 sequence (DNA): TGCGCCAGCCGGACTAGCGTGACAGATACGCAGTATTTT. Amino acid sequence: CASRTSVTDTQYF. The chain is built from TRBV5-1 and TRBJ2-3, with 9 bases identical to TRBD2. J was trimmed by 3 bases and V by 7 bases; bases with no gene match: 3. Germline values: CDR1 SGHRS, CDR2 YFSETQ. There are 13 residues in the CDR3.

The chain is built from TRBV5-1 and TRBJ1-1, with TRBD1 matching 7 bases. CDR3 length: 16 amino acids. The V and J ends lost 0 bases and 1 base, in that order; junction bases with no gene match: 6. CDR1 is SGHRS, CDR2 YFSETQ, per germline. As DNA, the CDR3 is TGCGCCAGCAGCTTGGGGTCAGGGGGGAGGAACACTGAAGCTTTCTTT. It yields the protein CASSLGSGGRNTEAFF.

On this clone itself: One end of the junction does not line up with germline, which may come from a read error. CDR3 DNA sequence: TGTTCCAGCAGCTTAGCCGCACTCTACGAGCAGTACTTC. Protein sequence: CSSSLAALYEQYF. This chain uses TRBV7-9 with TRBJ2-7; D not certain. This CDR3 contains 13 residues. CDR1 is SEHNR, CDR2 FQNEAQ, per germline (reference sequence). Full variable domain (remainder filled in from reference TRBV7-9 and TRBJ2-7): DTGVSQNPRHKITKRGQNVTFRCDPISEHNRLYWYRQTLGQGPEFLTYFQNEAQLEKSRLLSDRFSAERPKGSFSTLEIQRTEQGDSAMYLCSSSLAALYEQYFGPGTRLTVT.

In DNA form, the CDR3 reads TGTGCCAGCAGCGTACAGGTTTCGGATGAGCAGTTCTTC. This sequence encodes CASSVQVSDEQFF. This chain connects TRBV9 to TRBJ2-1; D remains unclear. CDR3 length: 13 amino acids. CDR1 and CDR2 from the germline V gene are SGDLS and YYNGEE. V lost 1 base and J lost 8, with 10 bases in between.

This rearrangement joins TRBV19 to TRBJ2-7; tentatively, D is TRBD1 (6 bases). Looked up from germline, CDR1 is LNHDA and CDR2 is SQIVND (reference sequence). Trimming pared 1 base from V and 7 bases from J, leaving 11 bases between. The CDR3 consists of 13 residues. CDR3 residues: CASSIGQVGEQYF. The CDR3 DNA reads as TGTGCCAGTAGTATAGGACAGGTGGGAGAGCAGTACTTC.

V gene TRBV28 combines with J gene TRBJ1-2; 7 nucleotides line up with TRBD1. This CDR3 is 16 amino acids long. Germline V gene lookup returns CDR1 MDHEN and CDR2 SYDVKM. V was clipped by 8 bases and J by 4 bases; unmatched bases: 16. The CDR3 spells CASYPDRVGLGYGYTF. DNA of the CDR3: TGTGCCAGCTATCCCGACAGGGTAGGCCTGGGCTATGGCTACACCTTC.

This clone was counted only a few times. This chain connects TRBV20-1 to TRBJ1-6; no clear D. Looked up from germline, CDR1 is DFQATT and CDR2 is SNEGSKA (reference sequence). Deletions cut 3 bases from V and 9 bases from J, with 6 bases between. This CDR3 is 11 amino acids long. This chain's CDR3 is CSASPGSPLHF. The CDR3 DNA is TGCAGTGCTAGTCCGGGTTCACCCCTCCACTTT.

The V call is TRBV5-5, the J call TRBJ1-4, with 9 bases lining up with TRBD1. V shed 5 bases, J shed 7 bases, and the junction held 9 bases outside the gene matches. CDR1 and CDR2 from the germline V gene are SGHKS and YYEKEE (reference sequence). The CDR3 has 15 amino acids. CDR3: CASSQPGQGVEKLFF. Here the CDR3 DNA reads TGTGCCAGCAGTCAACCGGGACAGGGAGTTGAAAAACTGTTTTTT.

The chain carries TRBV5-4 and TRBJ1-1; TRBD1 matches 9 bases. Germline V gene lookup returns CDR1 SGHNT and CDR2 YYREEE (reference sequence). The CDR3 loop spans 15 amino acids. The ends lost 2 bases at V and 4 bases at J; junction bases unmatched: 6. DNA for the CDR3: TGTGCCAGCAGCTTTTTACAGGGGGCAGGCACTGAAGCTTTCTTT. Protein product: CASSFLQGAGTEAFF.

The chain uses TRBV28 and TRBJ1-2; D remains unclear. Germline V lookup: CDR1 MDHEN, CDR2 SYDVKM. CDR3 length: 15 residues. The V end lost 6 bases, the J end lost 0 bases, and 14 bases lay between the germline ends. CDR3 loop: CASSLTGRTNYGYTF. In nucleotides, the CDR3 is TGTGCCAGCAGCCTTACCGGGAGAACTAACTATGGCTACACCTTC.

The chain combines TRBV19 with TRBJ1-3; D not certain. The germline V and J ends were trimmed by 2 bases and 3 bases, with 14 bases remaining between them. Germline V CDR1 and CDR2: LNHDA, SQIVND (reference sequence). This CDR3 is 16 amino acids long. CDR3 sequence reads: CASSITAAVYGNTIYF. CDR3 in DNA: TGTGCCAGTAGTATAACAGCAGCGGTTTATGGAAACACCATATATTTT. Filled out from reference TRBV19 and TRBJ1-3, the complete variable domain reads DGGITQSPKYLFRKEGQNVTLSCEQNLNHDAMYWYRQDPGQGLRLIYYSQIVNDFQKGDIAEGYSVSREKKESFPLTVTSAQKNPTAFYLCASSITAAVYGNTIYFGEGSWLTVV.

The V gene is TRBV11-2, the J gene TRBJ2-7, with D possibly being TRBD1 (5 bases). Germline V CDR1 and CDR2: SGHAT, FQNNGV. The CDR3 is 14 residues long. The V end was cut by 5 bases, the J end by 2 bases, with 13 bases between. The CDR3 sequence is CASSLQDRTYEQYF. CDR3 DNA: TGTGCCAGCAGCCTCCAAGACAGAACCTACGAGCAGTACTTC.

The V call is TRBV5-1, the J call TRBJ2-1; TRBD1 matches at 9 bases. Germline V lookup: CDR1 SGHRS, CDR2 YFSETQ. The CDR3 length is 18 residues. V was pared by 4 bases and J by 0 bases, with 11 bases of the junction left unmatched. The CDR3 spells CASSGKVGTGISYNEQFF. The DNA for the CDR3 is TGCGCCAGCAGCGGGAAGGTGGGGACAGGGATCTCCTACAATGAGCAGTTCTTC.

The gene calls are TRBV27 and TRBJ1-5; possibly TRBD1 for D (5 bases). Trimming cost V 5 bases and J 7 bases, with 12 bases left between them. CDR3 length: 13 residues. Germline V gene lookup returns CDR1 MNHEY and CDR2 SMNVEV (reference sequence). The CDR3 is CASSPGSGQPQHF. CDR3 DNA: TGTGCCAGCAGTCCAGGGAGCGGGCAGCCCCAGCATTTT.

The genes are TRBV4-2 and TRBJ2-7, with a tentative D call TRBD1 (5 bases). This CDR3 is built from 16 residues. Germline-derived CDR1 and CDR2 are LGHNA and YNFKEQ. With 2 bases removed from V and 5 bases from J, the gap between germline ends came to 19 bases. Here the CDR3 DNA reads TGTGCCAGCAGCCAACCATTCGGGCAGGGATCGAACGAGCAGTACTTC. Amino acids: CASSQPFGQGSNEQYF.

In this sample, this clone turned up a few times. Other DNA sequences of this sample code for an identical CDR3. The J gene is TRBJ2-3, the V gene TRBV29-1; 10 bases are shared with TRBD2. Germline CDR1 is SQVTM and CDR2 is ANQGSEA. Trimming cost V 6 bases and J 1 base; bases outside gene matches: 1. The length of the CDR3 is 13 residues. CDR3 amino acids: CSVGTSGTDTQYF. In nucleotides, the CDR3 is TGCAGCGTCGGGACTAGCGGCACAGATACGCAGTATTTT.

CDR3 loop: CASSQDGGIGELFF. CDR3 coding DNA: TGCGCCAGCAGCCAAGATGGCGGGATAGGGGAGCTGTTTTTT. This rearrangement joins TRBV4-3 to TRBJ2-2; D may be TRBD2 (6 bases). The CDR3 contains 14 residues. In germline, CDR1 is LGHNA, CDR2 YSLEER. The ends were cut back, 0 bases at V and 8 bases at J, with 10 bases in the middle.

This chain links TRBV11-2 with TRBJ2-2, with 7 bases that match TRBD1. Germline CDR1 reads SGHAT; CDR2 reads FQNNGV. The V segment lost 5 bases and the J segment 4 bases; nucleotides outside the gene matches: 4. This CDR3 spans 14 amino acids. CDR3 bases: TGTGCCAGCAGCCCAGACAGGGTCACCGGGGAGCTGTTTTTT. The encoded protein is CASSPDRVTGELFF.

This chain connects TRBV10-3 to TRBJ2-5, with TRBD2 matching over 7 bases. The J segment lost 11 bases and the V segment lost 4 bases, leaving 4 bases of the junction unmatched. The germline gives CDR1 ENHRY, CDR2 SYGVKD. This CDR3 is 11 amino acids long. CDR3 protein: CAISGSGEQYF. CDR3 in DNA: TGTGCCATCAGTGGAAGCGGGGAGCAGTACTTC.

The genes are TRBV7-2 and TRBJ2-5, with TRBD2 matching over 11 bases. CDR1 and CDR2 from the germline V gene are SGHTA and FQGNSA. This CDR3 has 15 residues. V dropped 4 bases and J dropped 1; count of bases not matched to a gene: 2. The CDR3 region is CASSSTSGAQETQYF. DNA of the CDR3: TGTGCCAGCAGCTCGACTAGCGGGGCCCAAGAGACCCAGTACTTC.

This rearrangement joins TRBV7-2 to TRBJ2-7; 7 nucleotides line up with TRBD1. V was pared by 5 bases and J by 0 bases, with 7 bases of the junction left unmatched. This CDR3 contains 15 residues. The germline V gene encodes CDR1 SGHTA and CDR2 FQGNSA. CDR3 bases: TGTGCCAGCAGCCTCCTAACAGGGGACTCCTACGAGCAGTACTTC. Residues: CASSLLTGDSYEQYF.

The rearrangement uses TRBV6-5 and TRBJ2-7, with D perhaps TRBD1 (6 bases). V was cut by 3 bases and J by 3 bases, with 18 bases left in between. CDR3 length: 16 amino acids. Germline V gives CDR1 MNHEY, CDR2 SVGAGI. CDR3 sequence (DNA): TGTGCCAGCAGTTATGCTCAGGGTTCAGGGGTCTACGAGCAGTACTTC. This encodes CASSYAQGSGVYEQYF.